This TCR beta chain is drawn from a study of identical twins. Regarding the study as a whole: Less excess twin sharing appeared in beta out-of-frame sequences. Invariant MAIT and iNKT cells are populations that could partly confound zero-insertion analyses.

TCRdb reprocessed the 5' RACE reads with MiXCR, giving one entry per CDR3 protein. The repertoire has around 570,000 distinct CDR3 sequences, roughly 9.9% of them found once; the top ten carry roughly 3%. This clonotype was seen repeatedly, ten times or more. Antigen unknown. The CDR3 covers 15 residues. From germline, CDR1 is LGHNA and CDR2 YNFKEQ. Unmatched junction bases numbered 3, after V lost 1 base and J lost 4 bases. These same records also appear under a second study, on yellow fever vaccine responses in identical twins. Turning to that study: Reports say the vaccine T cell response in twins looked partly convergent and partly personalized.

The source of this sequence is a woman aged 18-29 years in good health. The chain is built from TRBV4-2 and TRBJ2-1, with 8 positions matching TRBD2. Sequencing was done on a sample of PBMCs. The DNA of the CDR3 is TGTGCCAGCAGCCAAGGAATAGCGGGATACAATGAGCAGTTCTTC. Protein: CASSQGIAGYNEQFF.